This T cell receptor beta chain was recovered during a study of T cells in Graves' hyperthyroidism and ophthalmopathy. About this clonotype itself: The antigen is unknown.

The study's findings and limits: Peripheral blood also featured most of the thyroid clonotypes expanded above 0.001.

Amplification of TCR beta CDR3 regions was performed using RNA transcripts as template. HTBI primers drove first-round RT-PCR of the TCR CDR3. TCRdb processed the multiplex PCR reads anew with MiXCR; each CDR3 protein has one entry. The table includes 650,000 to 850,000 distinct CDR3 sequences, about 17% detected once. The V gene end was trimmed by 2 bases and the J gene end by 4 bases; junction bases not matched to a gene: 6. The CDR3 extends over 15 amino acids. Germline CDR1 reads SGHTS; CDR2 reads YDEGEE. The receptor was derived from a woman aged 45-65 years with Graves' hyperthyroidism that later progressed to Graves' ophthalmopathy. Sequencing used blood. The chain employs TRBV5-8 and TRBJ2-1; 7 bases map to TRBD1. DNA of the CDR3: TGTGCCAGCAGCTTCCTCGGGACAGAATACAATGAGCAGTTCTTC. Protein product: CASSFLGTEYNEQFF.